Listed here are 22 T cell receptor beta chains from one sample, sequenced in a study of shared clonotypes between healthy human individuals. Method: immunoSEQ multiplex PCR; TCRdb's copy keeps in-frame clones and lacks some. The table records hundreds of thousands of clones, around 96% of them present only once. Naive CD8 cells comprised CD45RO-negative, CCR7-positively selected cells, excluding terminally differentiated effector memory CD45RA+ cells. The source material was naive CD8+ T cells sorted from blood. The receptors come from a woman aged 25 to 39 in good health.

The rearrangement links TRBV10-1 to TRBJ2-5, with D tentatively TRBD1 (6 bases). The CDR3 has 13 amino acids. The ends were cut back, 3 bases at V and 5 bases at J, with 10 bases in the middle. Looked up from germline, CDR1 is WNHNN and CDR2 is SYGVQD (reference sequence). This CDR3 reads CASSEGGWETQYF. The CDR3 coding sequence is TGCGCCAGCAGTGAAGGGGGATGGGAGACCCAGTACTTC.

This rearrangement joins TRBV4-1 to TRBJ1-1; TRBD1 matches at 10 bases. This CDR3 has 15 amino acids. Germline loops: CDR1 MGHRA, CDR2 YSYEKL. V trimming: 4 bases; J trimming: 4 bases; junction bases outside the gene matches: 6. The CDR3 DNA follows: TGCGCCAGCAGCCTAGACAGGGGGCCAGGCACTGAAGCTTTCTTT. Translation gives CASSLDRGPGTEAFF.

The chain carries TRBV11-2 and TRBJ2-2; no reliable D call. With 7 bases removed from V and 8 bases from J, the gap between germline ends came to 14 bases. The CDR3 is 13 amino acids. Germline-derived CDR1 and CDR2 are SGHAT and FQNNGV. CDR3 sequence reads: CASTRSFVGELFF. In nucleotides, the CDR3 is TGTGCCAGCACGAGGTCCTTTGTTGGGGAGCTGTTTTTT.

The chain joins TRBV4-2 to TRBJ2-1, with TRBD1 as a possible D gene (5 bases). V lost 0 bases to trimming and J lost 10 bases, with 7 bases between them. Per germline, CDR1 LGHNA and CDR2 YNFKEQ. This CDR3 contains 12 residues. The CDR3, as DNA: TGTGCCAGCAGCCAAGACAGGGCCGAGCAGTTCTTC. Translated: CASSQDRAEQFF.

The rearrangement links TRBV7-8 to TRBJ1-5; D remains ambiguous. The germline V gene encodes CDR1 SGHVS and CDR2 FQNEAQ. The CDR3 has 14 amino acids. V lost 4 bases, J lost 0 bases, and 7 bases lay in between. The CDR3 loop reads CASSSWDSNQPQHF. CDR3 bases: TGTGCCAGCAGCTCCTGGGATAGCAATCAGCCCCAGCATTTT.

The CDR3 reads CASSLFGDVNIQYF. The CDR3 nucleotides are TGTGCCAGCAGTTTATTTGGGGATGTAAACATTCAGTACTTC. V usage is TRBV28 and J usage is TRBJ2-4; D is unclear. The CDR3 is 14 amino acids. Germline V lookup: CDR1 MDHEN, CDR2 SYDVKM. V was cut by 1 base and J by 6 bases, with 10 bases left in between.

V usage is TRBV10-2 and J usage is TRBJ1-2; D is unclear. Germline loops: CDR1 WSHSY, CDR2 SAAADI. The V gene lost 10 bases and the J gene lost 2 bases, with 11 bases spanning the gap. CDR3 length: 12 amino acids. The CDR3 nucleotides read TGCGCCATCGCCCGCCGGAACTATGGCTACACCTTC. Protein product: CAIARRNYGYTF.

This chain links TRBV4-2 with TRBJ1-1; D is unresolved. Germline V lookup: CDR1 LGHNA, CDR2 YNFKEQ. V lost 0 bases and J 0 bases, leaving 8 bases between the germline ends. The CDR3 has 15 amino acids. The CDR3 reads CASSQDRFLNTEAFF. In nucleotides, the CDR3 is TGTGCCAGCAGCCAAGACCGGTTTCTGAACACTGAAGCTTTCTTT.

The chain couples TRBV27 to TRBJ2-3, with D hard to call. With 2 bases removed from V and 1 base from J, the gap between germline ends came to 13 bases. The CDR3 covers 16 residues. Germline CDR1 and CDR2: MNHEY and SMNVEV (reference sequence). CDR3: CASSLSVYQRTDTQYF. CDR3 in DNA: TGTGCCAGCAGTTTAAGCGTTTATCAGCGCACAGATACGCAGTATTTT.

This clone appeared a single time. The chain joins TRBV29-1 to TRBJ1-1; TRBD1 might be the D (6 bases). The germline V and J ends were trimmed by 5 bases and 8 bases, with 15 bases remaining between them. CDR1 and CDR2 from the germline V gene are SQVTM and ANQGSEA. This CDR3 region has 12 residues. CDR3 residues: CSVQQGPNEAFF. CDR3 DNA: TGCAGCGTTCAACAGGGCCCTAACGAAGCTTTCTTT.

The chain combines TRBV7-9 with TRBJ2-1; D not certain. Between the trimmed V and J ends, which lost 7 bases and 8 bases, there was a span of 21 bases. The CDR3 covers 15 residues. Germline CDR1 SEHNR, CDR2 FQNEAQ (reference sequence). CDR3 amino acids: CASTPVGRLKDEQFF. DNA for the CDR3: TGTGCCAGCACCCCGGTGGGCAGGCTAAAGGATGAGCAGTTCTTC.

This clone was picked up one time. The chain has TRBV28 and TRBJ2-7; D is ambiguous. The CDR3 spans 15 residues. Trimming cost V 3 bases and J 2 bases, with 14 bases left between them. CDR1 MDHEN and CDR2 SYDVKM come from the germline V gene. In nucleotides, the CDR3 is TGTGCCAGCAGTTTGGCCAAAAACTACGCCTACGAGCAGTACTTC. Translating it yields CASSLAKNYAYEQYF.

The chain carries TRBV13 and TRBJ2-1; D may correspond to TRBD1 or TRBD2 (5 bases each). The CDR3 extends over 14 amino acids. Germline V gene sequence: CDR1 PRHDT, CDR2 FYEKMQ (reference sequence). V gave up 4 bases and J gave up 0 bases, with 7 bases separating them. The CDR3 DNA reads TGTGCCAGCAGCTCCGGGGCCTCCTACAATGAGCAGTTCTTC. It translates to CASSSGASYNEQFF.

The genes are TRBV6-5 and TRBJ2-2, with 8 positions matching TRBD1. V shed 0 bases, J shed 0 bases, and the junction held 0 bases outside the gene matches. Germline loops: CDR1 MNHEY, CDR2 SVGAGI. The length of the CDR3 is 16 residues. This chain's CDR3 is CASSYSTGANTGELFF. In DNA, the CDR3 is TGTGCCAGCAGTTACTCGACAGGGGCGAACACCGGGGAGCTGTTTTTT.

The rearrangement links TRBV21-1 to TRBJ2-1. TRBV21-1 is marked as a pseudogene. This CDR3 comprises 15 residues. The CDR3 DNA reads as TGTGCCAGCAGCAAATTAGATTGTAGGAACAATGAGCAGTTCTTC. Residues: CASSKLDCRNNEQFF.

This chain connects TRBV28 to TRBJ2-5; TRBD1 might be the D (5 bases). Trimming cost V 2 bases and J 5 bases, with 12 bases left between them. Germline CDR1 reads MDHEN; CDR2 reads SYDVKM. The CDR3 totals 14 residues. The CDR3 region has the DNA TGTGCCAGCAGTTTAGGTGGGGCTCGGGAGACCCAGTACTTC. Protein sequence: CASSLGGARETQYF.

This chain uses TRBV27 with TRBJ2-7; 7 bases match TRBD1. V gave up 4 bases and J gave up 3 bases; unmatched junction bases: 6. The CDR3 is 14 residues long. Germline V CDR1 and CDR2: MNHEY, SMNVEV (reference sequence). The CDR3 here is CASSSRQGFYEQYF. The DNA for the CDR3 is TGTGCCAGCAGTTCCCGACAGGGATTCTACGAGCAGTACTTC.

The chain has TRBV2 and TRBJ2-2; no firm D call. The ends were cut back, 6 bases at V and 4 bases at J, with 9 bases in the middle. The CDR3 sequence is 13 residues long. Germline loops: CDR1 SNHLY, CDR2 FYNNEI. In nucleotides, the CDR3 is TGTGCCAGCAGGGAGCGTGCCACCGGGGAGCTGTTTTTT. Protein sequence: CASRERATGELFF. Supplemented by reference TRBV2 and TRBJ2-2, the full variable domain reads EPEVTQTPSHQVTQMGQEVILRCVPISNHLYFYWYRQILGQKVEFLVSFYNNEISEKSEIFDDQFSVERPDGSNFTLKIRSTKLEDSAMYFCASRERATGELFFGEGSRLTVL.

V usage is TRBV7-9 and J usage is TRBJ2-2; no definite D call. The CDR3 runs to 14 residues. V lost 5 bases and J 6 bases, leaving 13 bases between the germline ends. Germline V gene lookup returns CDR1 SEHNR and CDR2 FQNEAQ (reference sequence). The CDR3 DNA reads TGTGCCAGCAGCCCACCAGCTGGGGCCGGGGAGCTGTTTTTT. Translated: CASSPPAGAGELFF.

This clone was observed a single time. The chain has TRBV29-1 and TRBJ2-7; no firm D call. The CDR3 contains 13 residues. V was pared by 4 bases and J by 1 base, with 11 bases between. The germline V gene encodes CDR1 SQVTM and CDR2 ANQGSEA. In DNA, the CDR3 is TGCAGCGTTGTACTGTGGCAGTCCTACGAGCAGTACTTC. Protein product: CSVVLWQSYEQYF.

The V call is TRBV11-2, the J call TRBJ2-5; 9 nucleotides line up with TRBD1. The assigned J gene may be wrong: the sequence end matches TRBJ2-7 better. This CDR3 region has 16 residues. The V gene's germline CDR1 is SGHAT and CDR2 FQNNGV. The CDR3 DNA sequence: TGTGCCAGCAGCTTACGGCCCGGGACAGGGTTGAACGAGCAGTACTTC. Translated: CASSLRPGTGLNEQYF.

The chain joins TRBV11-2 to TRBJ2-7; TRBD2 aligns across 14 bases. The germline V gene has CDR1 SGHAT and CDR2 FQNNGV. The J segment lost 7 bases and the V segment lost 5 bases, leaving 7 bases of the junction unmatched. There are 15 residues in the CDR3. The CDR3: CASSPPGLAGDEQYF. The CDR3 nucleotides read TGTGCCAGCAGCCCCCCGGGACTAGCGGGGGATGAGCAGTACTTC.